Listed below are T cell receptor beta chains from one sample, sequenced in a study of response to subunit inactivated influenza vaccine. One entry per CDR3 protein results from TCRdb running MiXCR on the RT-PCR reads. Found here are about 310,000 distinct CDR3 sequences, 22% of them singletons; the top ten hold about a tenth. The starting material was PBMCs from blood, obtained less than 22 months after vaccination. Receptors were obtained from a man in his fifties or sixties who received an inactivated influenza vaccine. CDR3s include the opening cysteine and the closing phenylalanine or tryptophan. The order of the fields is CDR3 length, D gene, J gene, V gene, clone size, CDR3 DNA, CDR3 protein. D genes are given only for firm matches. Size is omitted from some rows. Given values are once, few, many or a class for expanded clones.

13	NA	TRBJ2-3	TRBV5-1	many	TGCGCCAGCAGCTTGAACATGGGCAATACGCAGTATTTT	CASSLNMGNTQYF
13	NA	TRBJ2-1	TRBV2	few	TGTGCCAGTCACTTGGGCTCCTACAATGAGCAGTTCTTC	CASHLGSYNEQFF
17	NA	TRBJ2-3	TRBV20-1	few	TGCAGTGCTAGGCCACGGATACATCACTCTAGCACAGATACGCAGTATTTT	CSARPRIHHSSTDTQYF
15	NA	TRBJ1-2	TRBV27	NA	TGTGCCAGCAGTCGTTCCCCTTTGAGTGGGGATGGCTACACCTTC	CASSRSPLSGDGYTF
18	NA	TRBJ2-1	TRBV4-3	NA	TGCGCCAGCAGCCAAGATTCGTGGCCCAAGGGATTGAGTTATGAGCAGTTCTTC	CASSQDSWPKGLSYEQFF
14	NA	TRBJ2-7	TRBV12-3/TRBV12-4	few	TGTGCCAGCAGTTTGCTCCAACCGAGTTACGAGCAGTACTTC	CASSLLQPSYEQYF
18	TRBD2	TRBJ2-7	TRBV9	NA	TGTGCCAGCAGCGTGGCTCCGGCGCAGAGCGGGGGGGCCGGAGTGCAGTACTTC	CASSVAPAQSGGAGVQYF
13	NA	TRBJ1-5	TRBV29-1	NA	TGCAGCGCCGCGGGGGCCATAAATCAGCCCCAGCATTTT	CSAAGAINQPQHF
15	TRBD1	TRBJ1-5	TRBV15	few	TGTGCCACCAGCAGGGGACAGGGAGTAGATCAGCCCCAGCATTTT	CATSRGQGVDQPQHF
13	NA	TRBJ2-7	TRBV12-3/TRBV12-4	NA	TGTGCCAGCAGTTTAAGGAGTGGTGGCGAGCAGTACTTC	CASSLRSGGEQYF
13	NA	TRBJ2-1	TRBV7-2	NA	TGTGCCAGCAGCTTAGGAGCGCGTTTTGAGCAGTTCTTC	CASSLGARFEQFF
13	NA	TRBJ2-3	TRBV7-8	few	TGTGCCAGCAGCTTGCAGACCACAGATACGCAGTATTTT	CASSLQTTDTQYF
20	TRBD1	TRBJ2-3	TRBV24-1	once	TGTGCCACCAGTGATTTATCTATGGGACAGGGGGAAGCCCTCACGGCTACGCAGTATTTT	CATSDLSMGQGEALTATQYF
13	TRBD1	TRBJ1-1	TRBV12-3/TRBV12-4	many	TGTGCCAGCAGGCGGACAGGGGAAACTGAAGCTTTCTTT	CASRRTGETEAFF
16	NA	TRBJ1-1	TRBV19	NA	TGTGCCAGTAGTACCCGGTATAGGCGACAAAGCACTGAAGCTTTCTTT	CASSTRYRRQSTEAFF
13	TRBD1	TRBJ1-2	TRBV20-1	few	TGCAGTGCTAGGAGGACAGGGCACTATGGCTACACCTTC	CSARRTGHYGYTF
12	NA	TRBJ1-6	TRBV12-3/TRBV12-4	NA	TGTGCCAGCCGCAGGGGCGGGTCACCCCTCCACTTT	CASRRGGSPLHF
15	TRBD2	TRBJ2-1	TRBV12-3/TRBV12-4	NA	TGTGCCACCAGACCAATAGCGGGCCTAGGAAATGAGCAGTTCTTC	CATRPIAGLGNEQFF
15	TRBD1	TRBJ2-5	TRBV28	few	TGTGCCAGCAGTTCGGGACAGGGGATCCAAGAGACCCAGTACTTC	CASSSGQGIQETQYF
14	NA	TRBJ1-2	TRBV2	NA	TGTGCCACCCGGAAGGCTTATCTTAACTATGGCTACACCTTC	CATRKAYLNYGYTF
16	NA	TRBJ2-4	TRBV6-2/TRBV6-3	few	TGTGCCAGCAGCTCATATTCCGGCCATCGGGGGAACATTCAGTACTTC	CASSSYSGHRGNIQYF
14	TRBD1	TRBJ2-7	TRBV6-1	few	TGTGCCAGCAGTGTGACAGGGGGCCTCAACGAGCAGTACTTC	CASSVTGGLNEQYF
15	NA	TRBJ2-3	TRBV19	NA	TGTGCCAGTAGTACGGGACCCGCCAGCACAGATACGCAGTATTTT	CASSTGPASTDTQYF
13	TRBD1	TRBJ1-2	TRBV28	few	TGTGCCAGCAGTTTTCCAGGGGGTTATGGCTACACCTTC	CASSFPGGYGYTF
14	NA	TRBJ2-1	TRBV6-1	few	TGTGCCACCCGGGCTGAAAGCTCCTACAATGAGCAGTTCTTC	CATRAESSYNEQFF
17	NA	TRBJ1-6	TRBV9	NA	TGTGCCAGCAGCGTCCATTCGAAGGACTCCTATAATTCACCCCTCCACTTT	CASSVHSKDSYNSPLHF
17	TRBD2	TRBJ2-7	TRBV11-2	NA	TGTGCCAGCAGCTTGGATCGTAGCGGGCAAGTGTCCTACGAGCAGTACTTC	CASSLDRSGQVSYEQYF
16	NA	TRBJ1-2	TRBV12-3/TRBV12-4	few	TGTGCCAGCAGTTTAAGCCGGGGGGGGGCGCCCTATGGCTACACCTTC	CASSLSRGGAPYGYTF
16	NA	TRBJ2-1	TRBV29-1	NA	TGCAGCGTTGAAGTCCCCGGGACCCGGGTCTACAATGAGCAGTTCTTC	CSVEVPGTRVYNEQFF
14	NA	TRBJ1-1	TRBV7-2	many	TGTGCCAGCAGCTTAGATGGGTCATGGGGGCGAGCTTTCTTT	CASSLDGSWGRAFF
14	NA	TRBJ1-1	TRBV12-3/TRBV12-4	NA	TGTGCCAGCAGTTTTGAGAGCGTGAACACTGAAGCTTTCTTT	CASSFESVNTEAFF
12	NA	TRBJ2-7	TRBV28	few	TGTGCCAGCAGTCGCAGGGGCTACGAGCAGTACTTC	CASSRRGYEQYF
13	NA	TRBJ1-1	TRBV7-9	many	TGTGCCAGCAGCAAGTACCCGAACACTGAAGCTTTCTTT	CASSKYPNTEAFF
16	NA	TRBJ2-3	TRBV24-1	NA	TGTGCCACCAGTGATTTTGAGACTAGCAGGGGCGGTACGCAGTATTTT	CATSDFETSRGGTQYF
18	NA	TRBJ1-1	TRBV12-3/TRBV12-4	NA	TGTGCCAGCAGTTTTGGGGGCTTGACCGGGGCCCGGGGAACTGAAGCTTTCTTT	CASSFGGLTGARGTEAFF
11	NA	TRBJ2-3	TRBV12-3/TRBV12-4	NA	TGTGCCAGCAGCCTCATCAAGGCGCAGTATTTT	CASSLIKAQYF
18	NA	TRBJ1-5	TRBV27	NA	TGTGCCAGCAGCGCGTCGCGAGACGCTAGATATAGCAATCAGCCCCAGCATTTT	CASSASRDARYSNQPQHF